This TCR beta chain came from a study of control samples from healthy donors and cancer patients. In germline, CDR1 is MNHEY, CDR2 SVGAGI. The CDR3 loop spans 14 amino acids. With V trimmed by 4 bases and J by 3 bases, 4 bases remained unmatched. The method was immunoSEQ multiplex PCR; TCRdb's version includes in-frame clones alone and lacks a portion of them. The sample has roughly 140,000 clones; roughly nine tenths are singletons. Material: blood. The receptor was derived from a man aged 25-45 years in good health. The chain has TRBV6-5 and TRBJ2-7, with TRBD1 matching 9 bases. As DNA, the CDR3 is TGTGCCAGCAGTTCCCGGGACAGGGACTACGAGCAGTACTTC. Translated, it gives CASSSRDRDYEQYF.